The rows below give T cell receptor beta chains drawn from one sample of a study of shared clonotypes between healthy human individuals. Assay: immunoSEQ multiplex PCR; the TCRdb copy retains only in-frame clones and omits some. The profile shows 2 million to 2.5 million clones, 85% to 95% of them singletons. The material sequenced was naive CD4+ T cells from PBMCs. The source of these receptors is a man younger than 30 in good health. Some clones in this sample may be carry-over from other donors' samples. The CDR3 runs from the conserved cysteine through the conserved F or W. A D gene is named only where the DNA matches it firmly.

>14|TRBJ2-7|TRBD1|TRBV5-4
TGTGCCAGCAGCCCGGGACAGCCGTTCTACGAGCAGTACTTC
CASSPGQPFYEQYF
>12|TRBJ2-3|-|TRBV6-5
TGTGCGGTGGCTAGCGGCACAGATACGCAGTATTTT
CAVASGTDTQYF
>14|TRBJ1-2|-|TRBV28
TGTGCCAGCAATTGGGGGCGTCCCAACTATGGCTACACCTTC
CASNWGRPNYGYTF
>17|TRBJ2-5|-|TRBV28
TGTGCCAGCAGTTTATGGGGGAGACGGACGGTCCAAGAGACCCAGTACTTC
CASSLWGRRTVQETQYF
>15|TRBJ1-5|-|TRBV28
TGTGCCAGCAGTTTCCACCAGGGAGGCAATCAGCCCCAGCATTTT
CASSFHQGGNQPQHF
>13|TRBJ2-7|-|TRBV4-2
TGTGCCAGCAGCCGCGGGACAGACTACGAGCAGTACTTC
CASSRGTDYEQYF
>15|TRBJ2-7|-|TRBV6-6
TGTGCCAGCAATCCGGGACGGAGCCTTTCCTACGAGCAGTACTTC
CASNPGRSLSYEQYF
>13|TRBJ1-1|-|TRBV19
TGTGCCAGTAAAAAATCCCGTAACACTGAAGCTTTCTTT
CASKKSRNTEAFF
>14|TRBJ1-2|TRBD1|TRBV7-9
TGTGCCAGCGACGGGGGGACAGGGGCTCGTGGCTACACCTTC
CASDGGTGARGYTF
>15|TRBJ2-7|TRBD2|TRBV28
TGTGCCAGCAGTTCAACTAGCGGAGGAATCTACGAGCAGTACTTC
CASSSTSGGIYEQYF